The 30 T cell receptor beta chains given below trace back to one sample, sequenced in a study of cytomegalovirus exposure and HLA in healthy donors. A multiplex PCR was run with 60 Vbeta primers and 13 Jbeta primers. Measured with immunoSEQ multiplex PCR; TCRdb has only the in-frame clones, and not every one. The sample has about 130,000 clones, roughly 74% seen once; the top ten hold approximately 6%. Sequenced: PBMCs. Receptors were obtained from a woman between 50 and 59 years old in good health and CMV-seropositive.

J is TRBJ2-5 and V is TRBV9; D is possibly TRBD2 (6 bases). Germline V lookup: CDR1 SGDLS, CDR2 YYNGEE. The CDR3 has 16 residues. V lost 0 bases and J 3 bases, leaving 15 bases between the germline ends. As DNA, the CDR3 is TGTGCCAGCAGCGTAGGGGGTAGGCCGGGGGAAGAGACCCAGTACTTC. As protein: CASSVGGRPGEETQYF.

CDR3 sequence (DNA): TGTGCCAGCAGTTACCAAGCGGGGGCGTACGAGCAGTACTTC. Translation: CASSYQAGAYEQYF. This chain uses TRBV6-5 with TRBJ2-7; 8 positions match TRBD2. This CDR3 is built from 14 residues. In germline, CDR1 is MNHEY, CDR2 SVGAGI. V shed 2 bases, J shed 4 bases, and the junction held 4 bases outside the gene matches.

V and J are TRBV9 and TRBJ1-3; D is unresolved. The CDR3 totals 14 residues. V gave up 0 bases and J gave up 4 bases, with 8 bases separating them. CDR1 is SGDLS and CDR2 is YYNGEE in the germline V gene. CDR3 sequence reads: CASSVARSGNTIYF. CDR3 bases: TGTGCCAGCAGCGTAGCACGGAGCGGAAACACCATATATTTT. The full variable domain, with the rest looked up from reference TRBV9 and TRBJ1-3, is DSGVTQTPKHLITATGQRVTLRCSPRSGDLSVYWYQQSLDQGLQFLIQYYNGEERAKGNILERFSAQQFPDLHSELNLSSLELGDSALYFCASSVARSGNTIYFGEGSWLTVV.

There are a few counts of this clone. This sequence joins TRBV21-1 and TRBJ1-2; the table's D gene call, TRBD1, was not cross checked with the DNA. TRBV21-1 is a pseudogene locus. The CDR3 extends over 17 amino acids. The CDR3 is CASSKPYDRGPYYGYPF. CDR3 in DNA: TGTGCCAGCAGCAAGCCCTACGACAGGGGCCCCTACTATGGCTACCCCTTC.

This CDR3 reads CASRKSWDRGNYGYTF. The CDR3, as DNA: TGCGCCAGCAGGAAATCCTGGGACAGGGGGAACTATGGCTACACCTTC. The chain joins TRBV5-1 to TRBJ1-2, with 11 bases fitting TRBD1. This CDR3 is 16 amino acids long. Germline CDR1 and CDR2: SGHRS and YFSETQ. V was clipped by 5 bases and J by 2 bases; unmatched bases: 8.

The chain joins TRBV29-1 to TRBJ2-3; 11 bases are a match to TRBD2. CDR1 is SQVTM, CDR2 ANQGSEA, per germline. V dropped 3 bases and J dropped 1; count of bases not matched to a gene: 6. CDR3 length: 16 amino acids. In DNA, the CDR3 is TGCAGCGTTGATCCCCTTAGCGGGGGGGGCACAGATACGCAGTATTTT. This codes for CSVDPLSGGGTDTQYF.

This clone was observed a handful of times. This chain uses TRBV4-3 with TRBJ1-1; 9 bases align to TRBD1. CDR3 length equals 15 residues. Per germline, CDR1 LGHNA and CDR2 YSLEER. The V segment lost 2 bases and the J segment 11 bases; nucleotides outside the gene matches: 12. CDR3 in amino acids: CASSQQPGQGFEAFF. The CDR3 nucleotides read TGCGCCAGCAGCCAACAGCCGGGACAGGGATTTGAGGCTTTCTTT.

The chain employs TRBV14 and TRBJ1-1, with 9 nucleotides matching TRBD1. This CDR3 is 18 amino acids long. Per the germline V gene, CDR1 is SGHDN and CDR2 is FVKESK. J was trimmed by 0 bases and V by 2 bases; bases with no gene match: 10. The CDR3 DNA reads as TGTGCCAGCAGCCAAATCGTAGGACAGGGGAGAATGAACACTGAAGCTTTCTTT. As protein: CASSQIVGQGRMNTEAFF.

CDR3 DNA: TGTGCCAGCAGCTTTGGGGCACGTTTCGGACAGCCCCAGCATTTT. This codes for CASSFGARFGQPQHF. V and J are TRBV6-6 and TRBJ1-5; D might be TRBD1 (5 bases). This CDR3 contains 15 residues. Germline CDR1 reads MNHNY; CDR2 reads SVGAGI (reference sequence). V lost 6 bases and J 7 bases, leaving 19 bases between the germline ends.

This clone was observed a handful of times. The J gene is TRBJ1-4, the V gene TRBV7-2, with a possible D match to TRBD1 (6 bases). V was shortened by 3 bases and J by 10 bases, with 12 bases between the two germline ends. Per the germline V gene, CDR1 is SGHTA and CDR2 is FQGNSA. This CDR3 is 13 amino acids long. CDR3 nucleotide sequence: TGTGCCAGCAGCTTGGGGAGGGGGGGAAAACTGTTTTTT. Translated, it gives CASSLGRGGKLFF.

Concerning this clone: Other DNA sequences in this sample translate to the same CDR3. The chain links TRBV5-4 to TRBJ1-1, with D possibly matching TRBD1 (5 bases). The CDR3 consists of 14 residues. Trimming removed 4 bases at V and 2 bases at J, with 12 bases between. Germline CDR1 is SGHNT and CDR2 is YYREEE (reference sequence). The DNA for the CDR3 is TGTGCCAGCAGCCTTACCCAGGGAAACACTGAAGCTTTCTTT. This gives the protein CASSLTQGNTEAFF.

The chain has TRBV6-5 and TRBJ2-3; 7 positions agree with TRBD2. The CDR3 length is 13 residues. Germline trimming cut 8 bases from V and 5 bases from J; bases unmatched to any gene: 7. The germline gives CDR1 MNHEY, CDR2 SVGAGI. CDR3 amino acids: CASHRGTKDTQYF. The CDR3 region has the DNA TGTGCCAGCCACCGCGGGACTAAAGATACGCAGTATTTT.

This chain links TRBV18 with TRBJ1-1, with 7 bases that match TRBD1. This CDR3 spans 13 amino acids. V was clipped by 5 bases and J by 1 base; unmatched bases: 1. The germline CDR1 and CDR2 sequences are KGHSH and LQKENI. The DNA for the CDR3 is TGTGCCAGCTCAGGGGACAGGAACACTGAAGCTTTCTTT. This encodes CASSGDRNTEAFF.

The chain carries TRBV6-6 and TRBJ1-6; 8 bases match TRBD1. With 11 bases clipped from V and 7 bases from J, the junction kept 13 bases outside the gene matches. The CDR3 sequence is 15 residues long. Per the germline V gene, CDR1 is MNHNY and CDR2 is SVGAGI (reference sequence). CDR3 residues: CAGAALGQVNSPLHF. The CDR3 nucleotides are TGTGCCGGGGCGGCCCTGGGACAGGTGAATTCACCCCTCCACTTT.

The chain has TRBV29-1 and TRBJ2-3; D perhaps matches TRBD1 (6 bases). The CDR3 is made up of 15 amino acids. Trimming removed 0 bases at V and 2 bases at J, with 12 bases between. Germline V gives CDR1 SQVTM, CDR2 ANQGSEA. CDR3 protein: CSVEDIPGATDTQYF. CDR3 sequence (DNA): TGCAGCGTTGAAGATATCCCAGGGGCCACAGATACGCAGTATTTT.

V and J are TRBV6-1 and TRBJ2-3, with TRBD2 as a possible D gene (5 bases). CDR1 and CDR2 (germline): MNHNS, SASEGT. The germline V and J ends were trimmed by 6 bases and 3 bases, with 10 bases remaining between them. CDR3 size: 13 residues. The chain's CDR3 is CASRDAGTDTQYF. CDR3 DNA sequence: TGTGCCAGCAGAGATGCGGGTACAGATACGCAGTATTTT.

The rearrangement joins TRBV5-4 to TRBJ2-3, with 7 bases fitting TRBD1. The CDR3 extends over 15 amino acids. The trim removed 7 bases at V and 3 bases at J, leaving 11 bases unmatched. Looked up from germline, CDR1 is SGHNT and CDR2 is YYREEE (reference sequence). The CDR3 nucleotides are TGTGCCAGCGAGAGAGGGGGCACCGGGACAGATACGCAGTATTTT. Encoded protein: CASERGGTGTDTQYF.

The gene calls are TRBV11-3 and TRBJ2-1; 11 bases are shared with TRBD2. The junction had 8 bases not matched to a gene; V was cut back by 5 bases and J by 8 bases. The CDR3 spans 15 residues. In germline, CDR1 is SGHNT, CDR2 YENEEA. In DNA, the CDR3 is TGTGCCAGCAGCGCCCTAGCGGGGGGCGTCTATGAGCAGTTCTTC. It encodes CASSALAGGVYEQFF.

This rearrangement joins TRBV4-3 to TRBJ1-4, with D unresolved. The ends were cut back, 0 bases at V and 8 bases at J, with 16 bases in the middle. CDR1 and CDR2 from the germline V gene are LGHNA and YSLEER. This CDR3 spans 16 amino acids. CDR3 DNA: TGCGCCAGCAGCCAAGACTTCCGTACCCCGACAGAAAAACTGTTTTTT. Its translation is CASSQDFRTPTEKLFF.

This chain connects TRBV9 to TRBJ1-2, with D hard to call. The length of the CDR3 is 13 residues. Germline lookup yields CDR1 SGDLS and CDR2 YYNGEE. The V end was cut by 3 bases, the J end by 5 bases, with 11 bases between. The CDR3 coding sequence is TGTGCCAGCAGCGCTCCCGGAGGGTATGGCTACACCTTC. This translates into CASSAPGGYGYTF.

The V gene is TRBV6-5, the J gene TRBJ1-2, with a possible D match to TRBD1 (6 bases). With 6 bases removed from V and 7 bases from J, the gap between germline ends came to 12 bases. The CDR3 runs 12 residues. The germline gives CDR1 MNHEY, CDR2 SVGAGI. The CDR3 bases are TGTGCCAGCAGAACAGGGCAGGGTGGCTACACCTTC. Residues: CASRTGQGGYTF.

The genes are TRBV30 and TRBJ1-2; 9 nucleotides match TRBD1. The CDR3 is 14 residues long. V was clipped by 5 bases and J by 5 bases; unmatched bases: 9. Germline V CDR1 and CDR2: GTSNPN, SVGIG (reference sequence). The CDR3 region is CAWVQGAHYYGYTF. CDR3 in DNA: TGTGCCTGGGTACAGGGGGCGCATTATTATGGCTACACCTTC.

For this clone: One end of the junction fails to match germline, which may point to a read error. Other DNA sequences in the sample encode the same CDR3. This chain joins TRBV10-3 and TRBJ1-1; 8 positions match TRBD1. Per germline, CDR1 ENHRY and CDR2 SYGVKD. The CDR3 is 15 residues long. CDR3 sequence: CAIRGDRGYNTEAFF. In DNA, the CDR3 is TGTGCCATCAGGGGAGACAGGGGATACAACACCGAAGCTTTCTTT.

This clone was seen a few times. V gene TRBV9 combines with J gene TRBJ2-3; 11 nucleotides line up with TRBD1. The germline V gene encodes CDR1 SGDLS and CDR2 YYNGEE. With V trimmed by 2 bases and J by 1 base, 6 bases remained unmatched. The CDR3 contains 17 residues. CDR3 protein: CASSVTAGQGGTDTQYF. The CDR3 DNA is TGTGCCAGCAGCGTCACCGCGGGACAGGGGGGCACAGATACGCAGTATTTT.

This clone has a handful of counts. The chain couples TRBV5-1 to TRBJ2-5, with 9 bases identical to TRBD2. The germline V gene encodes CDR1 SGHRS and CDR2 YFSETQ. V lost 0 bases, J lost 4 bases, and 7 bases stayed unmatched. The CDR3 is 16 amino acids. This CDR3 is CASSLALAGPVETQYF. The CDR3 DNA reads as TGCGCCAGCAGCTTGGCTCTAGCGGGGCCGGTAGAGACCCAGTACTTC.

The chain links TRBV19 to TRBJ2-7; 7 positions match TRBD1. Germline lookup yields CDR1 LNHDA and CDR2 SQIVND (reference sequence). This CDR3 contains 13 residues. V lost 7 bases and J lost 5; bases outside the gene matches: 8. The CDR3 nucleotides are TGTGCCAGTAAGGGGGCCGACGACAACGAGCAGTACTTC. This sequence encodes CASKGADDNEQYF.

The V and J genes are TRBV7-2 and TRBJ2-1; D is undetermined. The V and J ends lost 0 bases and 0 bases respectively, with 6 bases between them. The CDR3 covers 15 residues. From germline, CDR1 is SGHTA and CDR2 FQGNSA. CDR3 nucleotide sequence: TGTGCCAGCAGCTTAGCTTACAGCTCCTACAATGAGCAGTTCTTC. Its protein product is CASSLAYSSYNEQFF.

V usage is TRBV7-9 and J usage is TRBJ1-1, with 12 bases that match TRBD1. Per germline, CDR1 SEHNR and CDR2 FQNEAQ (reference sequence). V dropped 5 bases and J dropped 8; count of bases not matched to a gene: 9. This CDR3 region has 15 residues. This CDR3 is CASSPPGTGGSEAFF. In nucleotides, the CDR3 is TGTGCCAGCAGCCCACCAGGGACAGGGGGCTCGGAAGCTTTCTTT.

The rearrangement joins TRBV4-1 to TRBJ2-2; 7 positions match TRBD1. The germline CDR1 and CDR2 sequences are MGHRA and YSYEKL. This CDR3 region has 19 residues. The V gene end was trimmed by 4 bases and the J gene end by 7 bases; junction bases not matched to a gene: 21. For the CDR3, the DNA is TGCGCCAGCAGCCGGGACAAGACCGGGACAGCCTTTTTTGGCGGGGAGCTGTTTTTT. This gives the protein CASSRDKTGTAFFGGELFF.

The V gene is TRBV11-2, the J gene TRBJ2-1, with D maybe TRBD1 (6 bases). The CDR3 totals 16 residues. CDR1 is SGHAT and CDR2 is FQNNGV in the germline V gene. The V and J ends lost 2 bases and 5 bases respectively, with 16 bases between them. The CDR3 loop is CASSLRGRGTDNEQFF. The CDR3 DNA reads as TGTGCCAGCAGCTTAAGAGGCAGGGGCACCGACAATGAGCAGTTCTTC.